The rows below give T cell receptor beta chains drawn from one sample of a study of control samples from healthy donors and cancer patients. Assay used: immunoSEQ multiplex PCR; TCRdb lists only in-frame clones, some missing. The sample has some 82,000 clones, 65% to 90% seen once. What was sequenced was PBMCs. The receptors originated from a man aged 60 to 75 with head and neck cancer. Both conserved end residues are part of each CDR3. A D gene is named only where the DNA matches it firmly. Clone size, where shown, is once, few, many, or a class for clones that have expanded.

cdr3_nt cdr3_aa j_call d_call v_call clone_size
TGTGCTAGCAGCTTATTTCAGGGGTCAGACTACGAGCAGTACTTC CASSLFQGSDYEQYF TRBJ2-7 . TRBV7-7 .
TGTGCCAGCAGCTTAGGGGGAAGCTATGGCTACACCTTC CASSLGGSYGYTF TRBJ1-2 . TRBV7-9 .
TGTGCCAGCAGCTTAAGCCGACTAGCGGGAGCGAGGGAGACCCAGTACTTC CASSLSRLAGARETQYF TRBJ2-5 TRBD2 TRBV7-8 once
TGCAGCTCCAGAGAGCAGGGGGGTACTGAAGCTTTCTTT CSSREQGGTEAFF TRBJ1-1 TRBD1 TRBV29-1 .
TGTGCCAGCAGCCAAGATCCGACAGGGGGTACCTATAATTCACCCCTCCACTTT CASSQDPTGGTYNSPLHF TRBJ1-6 TRBD1 TRBV4-2 .
TGTGCCAGCAGCCTTCTAGGCTCTGGAAACACCATATATTTT CASSLLGSGNTIYF TRBJ1-3 . TRBV14 .
TGCGCCAGCAGCTCTACCGGGACTCAGAGCTATGGCTACACCTTC CASSSTGTQSYGYTF TRBJ1-2 . TRBV5-1 .
TGTGCCAGCAGCACCACTTACCAAGAGACCCAGTACTTC CASSTTYQETQYF TRBJ2-5 . TRBV7-7 .
TGTGCCAGCACCTCTCCATTACGGGGCAGGGTAGATTCACCCCTCCACTTT CASTSPLRGRVDSPLHF TRBJ1-6 . TRBV9 once
TGTGCCACCCGGATAGCGGGAGTAAATGAGCAGTTCTTC CATRIAGVNEQFF TRBJ2-1 TRBD2 TRBV12-3/TRBV12-4 .
TGTGCCAGCGAGGGGAGGGGGCGTGAGCAGTACTTC CASEGRGREQYF TRBJ2-7 . TRBV28 .
TGTGCCAGCAGCTTAGGTTACTACACAGATACGCAGTATTTT CASSLGYYTDTQYF TRBJ2-3 . TRBV7-9 .
TGTGCCAGCAGTCCCCTGGGGGGAGGGCCGGAAAATGAGCAGTTCTTC CASSPLGGGPENEQFF TRBJ2-1 TRBD2 TRBV28 .
TGTGCCAGCAGCCTCCGGGGGGGGCAGTTCTTC CASSLRGGQFF TRBJ2-1 TRBD2 TRBV3-1/TRBV3-2 .
TGTGCCAGCAGGGGGGACCCATTTGAGACCCAGTACTTC CASRGDPFETQYF TRBJ2-5 . TRBV27 .
TGTGCCAGCAGCCTCGACAGGGCAGGTCATGGCTACACCTTC CASSLDRAGHGYTF TRBJ1-2 TRBD1 TRBV5-4 few
TGTGCCAGCAGTTTAGGACAGGGAAAAGAGACCCAGTACTTC CASSLGQGKETQYF TRBJ2-5 TRBD1 TRBV28 .
TGTGCCAGCAGTACTTCCCAGGGTAACTATGGCTACACCTTC CASSTSQGNYGYTF TRBJ1-2 . TRBV6-5 .
TGTGCCGACAGGAGGGGGGCTGGGTACGAGCAGTACTTC CADRRGAGYEQYF TRBJ2-7 . TRBV2 .
TGTGCCAGTAGTAGGAGCACAGATACGCAGTATTTT CASSRSTDTQYF TRBJ2-3 . TRBV19 .
TGTGCCAGTATGGAGGGACAGGGTTTCAATCAGCCCCAGCATTTT CASMEGQGFNQPQHF TRBJ1-5 TRBD1 TRBV19 .
TGTGCCAGCAGCTTTCGCTCCCCCAGCACAGATACGCAGTATTTT CASSFRSPSTDTQYF TRBJ2-3 . TRBV7-9 .
TGCGCCAGCAGTCAAACCTTCAGCTATGGCTACACCTTC CASSQTFSYGYTF TRBJ1-2 . TRBV10-1 .
TGTGCCAGTAGTCCTTTTGGGCACAATGAGCAGTTCTTC CASSPFGHNEQFF TRBJ2-1 . TRBV19 .
TGTGCCAGCAGTAATCCGGGACAGGGAGATCAGCCCCAGCATTTT CASSNPGQGDQPQHF TRBJ1-5 TRBD1 TRBV6-5 .
TGCGCCAGCAGCTTTAGCGGGGGAGTTTACGAGCAGTACTTC CASSFSGGVYEQYF TRBJ2-7 TRBD2 TRBV5-1 .
TGTGCCAGCAGTCGACAGGGGGGATGGACTGAAGCTTTCTTT CASSRQGGWTEAFF TRBJ1-1 TRBD1 TRBV6-5 .
TGTGCCAGCAGCTTCATACAGGGAGATGAGCAGTTCTTC CASSFIQGDEQFF TRBJ2-1 . TRBV7-2 .
TGTGCCAGCAGCCGGACGGCTAGCGGGAGATTTGCAGATACGCAGTATTTT CASSRTASGRFADTQYF TRBJ2-3 TRBD2 TRBV11-2 .
TGTGCCAGCAGCTTAACCGGGACAGGCCCTGCAACTAATGAAAAACTGTTTTTT CASSLTGTGPATNEKLFF TRBJ1-4 TRBD1 TRBV28 .
TGTGCCAGCAGCTCCGGACAGGGCTACGAGCAGTACTTC CASSSGQGYEQYF TRBJ2-7 TRBD1 TRBV5-5 .
TGTGCCAGCAGCTTGGGTAGTCAGCCCCAGCATTTT CASSLGSQPQHF TRBJ1-5 . TRBV5-6 .
TGTGCCAGCAGCTTAGGAGGGGAAGGCTGGGGTGGCTACACCTTC CASSLGGEGWGGYTF TRBJ1-2 . TRBV7-9 .